Included here is one T cell receptor beta chain sequence, with context. Its antigen specificity is not known. The data stem from a study of cytomegalovirus exposure and HLA in healthy donors (dated by TCRdb to about 2017). Turning to the overall study: An earlier analysis of more than 550 of the donors reported around 280 Gb of sequence data and 117 million unique TCR beta sequences obtained from around 170 million T cells. The number of donors typed differed by locus, with roughly 629-640 for A, B, C, DRB1 and DQB1, more than 500 for DQA1, approximately 580 for DPA1, and 472 for DPB1. Besides the first cohort of about 730 subjects, a separate validation cohort made up of over a hundred different subjects was used. The T cell repertoires of 666 subjects were profiled by immunosequencing and related to cytomegalovirus serostatus. To decide whether each TCR beta V gene segment behaved as functional or pseudogenic, an earlier analysis of some 570 of the donors relied on high-throughput TCR beta sequencing. Rather than drawing on any new phenotypic data, the later analysis identified candidate immune exposures from TCR beta sequences and the way those sequences occurred across donors. To predict cytomegalovirus infection status, the study brought together high-throughput TCR immunosequencing, statistical association of individual TCRs with disease status, and machine learning. Both class I and class II loci were covered by HLA typing, at four-digit resolution. Donor age, sex, ethnicity and CMV serostatus were collected together with the repertoire data. On average, roughly 250,000 unique TCR beta nucleotide sequences were sequenced per donor among fewer than 500 genotyped donors of the cohort, with roughly 19% of those sequences being non-productive. The aim of the study was to test whether cataloging public T cell receptors could identify signatures of past pathogen exposure. Four to six DR-DQ haplotypes were handled as single units for association and clustering, since linkage in the cohort was strong. Of the roughly 400 genotyped donors, 80% to 90% were placed in the genetic ancestry cluster associated with self-reported Caucasian donors. In a later analysis, previously published TCR beta repertoires from several hundred donors were re-analyzed and high-resolution HLA genotyping was added so that TCR occurrence patterns could be studied. A later genetic analysis took genome-wide SNP genotypes for 398 of the 666 donors and used that subset as a discovery cohort. All discovery cohort repertoires had been generated using a single sequencing platform. An early release that covered some 630 HLA-typed donors contained around 330 gigabases of sequencing data and tens of millions of unique TCR sequences. Beyond this particular receptor, the publication reports: Compared with equally common non-associated chains, HLA-associated TCR beta chains in a later analysis were more clonally expanded and had lower generation probabilities. The study listed 150 to 200 TCR beta chains as associated with cytomegalovirus. At a false discovery rate of 0.05, a later analysis linked some 17,000 TCR beta sequences to specific HLA alleles. Across donors, most TCR sequences were observed very rarely, whereas some public TCRs were present in many individuals. The authors suggested that the approach could potentially be extended to other disease states and immunological phenotypes. According to a later analysis, parvovirus B19, influenza, CMV and Epstein-Barr virus appeared linked to several top co-occurrence clusters. CMV serostatus was the only immune exposure information available for the cohort. In this cohort, only TCR beta chains were sequenced, and detectable features were limited by the absence of alpha or paired-chain data. HLA typing was unavailable for some donors at each locus, so association tests used only the typed subset. When HLA alleles, especially DR and DQ, strongly co-occurred, attributing TCR associations to individual alleles was difficult. Because counts were too low, seventeen rarely observed V segments, including chromosome 9 orphons, were excluded from the earlier analysis of about 500 of the donors. In a later genetic analysis, a missense DCLRE1C variant was associated with V-gene and J-gene trimming of TCR beta chains, and the association was replicated in an independent cohort. Compared with the approximately 710-donor mean, donors in an Asian-associated ancestry cluster had fewer N-insertions in productive TCRs, according to a later genetic analysis. In an earlier analysis of over 550 of the donors, most TCR beta V segments were observed in productive rearrangements about 90% or about 30% of the time, broadly matching IMGT annotations. Linkage disequilibrium might explain the correlated functional status among segregating V segments, but an unknown experimental factor could not be ruled out. A later analysis found that most CMV-associated TCR beta chains appeared HLA-restricted, with HLA associations seemingly driven largely by CMV exposure. Some IMGT-functional V segments, including TRBV6-2 and TRBV6-3, could not be distinguished by the 87-base-pair reads and were therefore excluded. Cytomegalovirus status was reported to be diagnosed by the classifier with high specificity and sensitivity in both the original and validation cohorts. The sequencing pipeline was judged likely to have produced a cluster of highly shared sequence variants as a technical artifact. According to a later analysis, TCR association rates differed among HLA loci, with DRB1 alleles showing the most associated TCRs and HLA-C alleles showing the fewest. A further reported finding was that TCR beta sequences accurately predicted the HLA-A and HLA-B alleles for most subjects in the first cohort. A few of the identified cytomegalovirus-associated TCR beta chains were confirmed in vitro to be specific for cytomegalovirus antigens. Roughly uniform sequencing depth across donors was assumed in presence/absence analyses, although this assumption may not hold.

Library preparation was by the immunoSEQ multiplex PCR assay. For the multiplex PCR, a mixture combining 60 forward primers for TCR Vbeta segments and 13 reverse primers for TCR Jbeta segments was used. The CDR3 region of rearranged TCR beta genes was amplified from genomic DNA by a multiplex PCR assay. On the Illumina HiSeq System, the amplified TCR beta libraries were sequenced as 87-base-pair reads. As for how the authors treated the data: A later analysis counted approximately 84 million unique TCR beta chains across the 640 or so repertoires, and around 12 million of these chains were shared by at least two donors. To remove PCR and sequencing errors, raw reads were error-corrected and collapsed into unique sequences using a nearest-neighbor algorithm that merged closely related sequences. V, D and J gene segments were assigned by aligning CDR3 sequences to IMGT reference sequences. For a sequence to be retained, a match of at least six nucleotides was required to both a V gene segment and a J gene segment. A rearrangement was called productive if the CDR3 had no stop codons and remained in frame with V and J, and every other rearrangement was called non-productive. Following IMGT convention, CDR3 was defined as the stretch from the second conserved V-encoded cysteine to the conserved J-encoded phenylalanine. The earlier analysis of about 610 of the donors excluded sequences that lacked an unambiguous match to a single V gene segment. In an earlier analysis of several hundred of the donors, V segments were called functional above 56.7% productive rearrangements and were called segregating when the between-donor standard deviation exceeded 5%. To diagnose cytomegalovirus status from the catalog of TCR beta chain sequences, a statistical classification framework was built. In a later analysis, TCR nucleotide sequences were compared against IMGT/GENE-DB human TR gene sequences so that V and J genes could be assigned. In a later analysis, CDR3 sequences and most-parsimonious VDJ recombination scenarios were assigned using the TCRdist pipeline. In a later analysis, each TCR beta chain was defined by its CDR3 amino acid sequence together with its V-gene family, and reads lacking a unique V-gene family were excluded. A later analysis removed 500 to 600 highly shared, low-generation-probability nucleotide sequences to deal with suspected cross-contamination and a sequencing artifact. For each public chain, a later analysis derived a clonal expansion index from normalized ranks of inferred template counts within each repertoire. In a later analysis, generation probabilities were computed using a VDJ recombination model fitted to out-of-frame rearrangements, and the results were checked against IGoR. A later analysis scored TCR-TCR, TCR-HLA and TCR-CMV co-occurrence with hypergeometric tests, applying a repertoire-size bias correction to TCR pairs. To estimate false discovery rates, a later analysis permuted the HLA or CMV assignments 20 times. In a later analysis, co-occurring TCRs were grouped using DBSCAN, and TCRdist sequence similarity was added for clustering within HLA-allele-positive subsets. Repertoires with fewer than 30,000 or more than 120,000 public chains, plus five repertoires with anomalous nucleotide sharing, were excluded from co-occurrence clustering. Held by TCRdb, this immuneACCESS table contains in-frame sequences only and omits some clones. Under half of the omission traces to an unresolved V gene where checked; the cause of the rest is unknown. V and J calls and clone size follow that table, whereas D and trimming were derived from the DNA. This sample's table carries 100,000 to 150,000 clones. Around 2.7% of the sample is held by the ten biggest clonotypes.

The cohort consisted of more than 650 healthy bone marrow donors. Cohort members were all nominally healthy when sampled, although unrecorded immune exposures were likely present. The donor tested CMV seronegative, placing the donor among the roughly 340 seronegative members of the cohort. A peripheral blood sample was provided by each donor, and peripheral blood mononuclear cells were used for TCR beta sequencing. Genomic DNA extraction from the blood cell samples was performed with the Qiagen DNeasy Blood Extraction Kit. For CDR1 and CDR2, the germline V gene lists LGHNA and YSLEER. From the cysteine up to the phenylalanine, the CDR3 has a length of 15 residues. Only the CDR3 DNA stays, 45 bases, in frame from base 1. V lost 6 bases and J lost 0 bases; the stretch between them is 9 bases long.

Input material: PBMCs. The source of this sequence is a man aged 30 to 45 in good health and CMV-seronegative. The chain is encoded by TRBV4-3 joined to TRBJ2-6, with the identity of the D gene unclear. The CDR3 region reads CASSLDTSGANVLTF. The base sequence is TGCGCCAGCAGTCTAGATACCTCTGGGGCCAACGTCCTGACTTTC.